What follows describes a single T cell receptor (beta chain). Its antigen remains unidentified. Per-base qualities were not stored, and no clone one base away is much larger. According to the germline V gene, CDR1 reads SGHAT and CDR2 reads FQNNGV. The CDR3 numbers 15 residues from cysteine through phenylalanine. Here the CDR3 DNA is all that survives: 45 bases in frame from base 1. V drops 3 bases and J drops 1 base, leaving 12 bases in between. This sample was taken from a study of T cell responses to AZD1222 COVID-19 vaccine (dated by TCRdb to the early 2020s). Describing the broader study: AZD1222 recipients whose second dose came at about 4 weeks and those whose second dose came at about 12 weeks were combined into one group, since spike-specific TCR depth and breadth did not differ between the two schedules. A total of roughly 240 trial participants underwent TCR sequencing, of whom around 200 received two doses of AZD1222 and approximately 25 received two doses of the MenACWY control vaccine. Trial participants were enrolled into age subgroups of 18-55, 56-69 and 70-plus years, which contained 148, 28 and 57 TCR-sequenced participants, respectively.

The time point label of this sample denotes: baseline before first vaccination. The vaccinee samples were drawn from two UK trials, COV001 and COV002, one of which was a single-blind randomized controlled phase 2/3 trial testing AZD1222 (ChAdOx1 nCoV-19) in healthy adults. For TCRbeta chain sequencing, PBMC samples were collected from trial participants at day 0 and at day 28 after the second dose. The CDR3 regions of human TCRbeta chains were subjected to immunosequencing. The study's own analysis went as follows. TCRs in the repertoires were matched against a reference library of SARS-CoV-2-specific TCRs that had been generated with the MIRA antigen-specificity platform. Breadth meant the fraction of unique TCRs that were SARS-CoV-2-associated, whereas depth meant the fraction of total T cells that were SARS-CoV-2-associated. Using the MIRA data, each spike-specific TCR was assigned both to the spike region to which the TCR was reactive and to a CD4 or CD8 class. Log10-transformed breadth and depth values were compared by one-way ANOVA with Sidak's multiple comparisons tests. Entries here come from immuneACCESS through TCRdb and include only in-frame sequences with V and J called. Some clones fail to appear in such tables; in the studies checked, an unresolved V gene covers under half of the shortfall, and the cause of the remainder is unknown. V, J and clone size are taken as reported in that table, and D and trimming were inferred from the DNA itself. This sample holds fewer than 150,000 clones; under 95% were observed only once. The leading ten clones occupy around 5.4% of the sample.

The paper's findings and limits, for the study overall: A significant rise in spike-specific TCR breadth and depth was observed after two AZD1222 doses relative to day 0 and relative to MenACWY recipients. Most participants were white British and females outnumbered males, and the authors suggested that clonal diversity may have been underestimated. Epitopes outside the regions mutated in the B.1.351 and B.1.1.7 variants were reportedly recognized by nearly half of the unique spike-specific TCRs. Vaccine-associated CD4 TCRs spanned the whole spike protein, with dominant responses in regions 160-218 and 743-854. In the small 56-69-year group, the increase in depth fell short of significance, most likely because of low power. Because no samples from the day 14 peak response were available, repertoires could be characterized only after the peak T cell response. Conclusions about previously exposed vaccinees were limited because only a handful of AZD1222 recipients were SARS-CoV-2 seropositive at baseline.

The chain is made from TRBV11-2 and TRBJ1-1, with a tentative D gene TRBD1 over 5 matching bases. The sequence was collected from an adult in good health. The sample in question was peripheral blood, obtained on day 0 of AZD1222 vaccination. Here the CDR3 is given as CASSFTGGANTEAFF. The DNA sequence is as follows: TGTGCCAGCAGCTTTACCGGAGGGGCGAACACTGAAGCTTTCTTT.